Sequencing of this T cell receptor (beta chain) was carried out in a study of T cell responses to AZD1222 COVID-19 vaccine listed by TCRdb under 2021. Some background on the complete study: AZD1222 recipients whose second dose came at about 4 weeks and those whose second dose came at about 12 weeks were combined into one group, since spike-specific TCR depth and breadth did not differ between the two schedules. TCR sequencing was performed for about 240 trial participants, of whom about 200 were given two doses of AZD1222 and approximately 26 were given two doses of MenACWY control vaccine. Trial participants were enrolled by age into 18-55, 56-69 and 70-plus year subgroups, with 148, 28 and 57 TCR-sequenced participants respectively.

The germline V end is reduced by 5 bases and the J end by 7 bases; junction bases left unmatched: 7. The CDR3 starts with the cysteine, ends with the phenylalanine, and has 15 residues. Left in the record is the CDR3 DNA by itself, 45 bases read in frame from the first base. Taken from the germline V gene (reference sequence), the CDR1 and CDR2 loops are SEHNR and FQNEAQ. What the time point label conveys for this sample: baseline before first vaccination. Vaccinee samples were obtained from the UK trials COV001 and COV002, which included a single-blind randomized controlled phase 2/3 trial of AZD1222 (ChAdOx1 nCoV-19) in healthy adults. For TCRbeta chain sequencing, PBMC samples from trial participants were taken at day 0 and at day 28 after the second dose. A word on this clone: Its antigen target is currently unknown. The sample holds no much larger clone one base away, and base qualities are not on file.

General study outcomes and caveats: Conclusions about previously exposed vaccinees were limited because only a handful of AZD1222 recipients were SARS-CoV-2 seropositive at baseline. After two AZD1222 doses, both the breadth and the depth of spike-specific TCRs were significantly higher than at day 0 and than in MenACWY recipients. Because no samples from the day 14 peak response were available, repertoires could be characterized only after the peak T cell response. Epitopes outside the regions mutated in the B.1.351 and B.1.1.7 variants were reportedly recognized by nearly half of the unique spike-specific TCRs. The 56-69-year group was small, and its depth increase did not reach significance, likely because of low power. Participants were mostly white British and included more females than males, and it was suggested by the authors that clonal diversity may have been underestimated. CD4 TCRs associated with the vaccine covered the entire spike protein, and the dominant responses were in regions 160-218 and 743-854.

The CDR3 regions of human TCRbeta chains were subjected to immunosequencing. On the study's bioinformatics: TCRs in the repertoires were matched against a reference library of SARS-CoV-2-specific TCRs that had been generated with the MIRA antigen-specificity platform. Breadth meant the fraction of unique TCRs that were SARS-CoV-2-associated, whereas depth meant the fraction of total T cells that were SARS-CoV-2-associated. Each spike-specific TCR was assigned to its reactive spike region and to a CD4 or CD8 class using the MIRA data. Log10-transformed breadth and depth values were compared by one-way ANOVA with Sidak's multiple comparisons tests. TCRdb obtained this table from immuneACCESS and retained in-frame rearrangements with V and J assigned. These tables miss some clones; where compared with another copy, unresolved V genes account for less than half of the shortfall, and the remainder is unexplained. That table supplies the V and J calls and clone size; D and trimming were determined from the DNA. This sample gives 90,000 to 110,000 clones in total; roughly 91% of them show up just once. Jointly, the top ten make up around 10% of the sample.

The specimen comprised peripheral blood, sampled on day 0 of AZD1222 vaccination. The rearrangement joined TRBV7-9 to TRBJ2-1, with 11 central nucleotides matching TRBD2. The TCR comes from an adult in good health. The DNA sequence is as follows: TGTGCCAGCAGCCCACTAGCGGGAGTGGGGAATGAGCAGTTCTTC. It translates as CASSPLAGVGNEQFF.